This passage covers 16 T cell receptor beta chains from one sample sequenced in a study of T cell responses to AZD1222 COVID-19 vaccine. Produced via immunoSEQ multiplex PCR; TCRdb's table is partial and in-frame only. Of roughly 110,000 clones in the sample, about 92% are singletons; the top ten hold 8.5% to 10%. The source was peripheral blood, collected 28 days after the second AZD1222 dose. The receptor set was obtained from an adult who received the AZD1222 COVID-19 vaccine.

The chain recombines TRBV7-9 with TRBJ1-5; D might be TRBD1 (6 bases). Trimming took 4 bases from V and 6 from J, leaving 13 bases between them. Germline values: CDR1 SEHNR, CDR2 FQNEAQ (reference sequence). CDR3 length: 14 amino acids. CDR3 DNA sequence: TGTGCCAGCAGCTACCCCGGGACACTTCAGCCCCAGCATTTT. It codes for CASSYPGTLQPQHF.

The J gene is TRBJ1-2, the V gene TRBV5-4, with D perhaps matching TRBD1 (5 bases). The CDR3 has 13 amino acids. The ends were cut back, 3 bases at V and 2 bases at J, with 8 bases in the middle. Germline lookup yields CDR1 SGHNT and CDR2 YYREEE (reference sequence). The CDR3 DNA sequence: TGTGCCAGCAGCTCCAGGGACAACTATGGCTACACCTTC. Translation: CASSSRDNYGYTF.

V and J are TRBV27 and TRBJ2-1; no clear D. Between the trimmed V and J ends, which lost 4 bases and 4 bases, there was a span of 14 bases. From germline, CDR1 is MNHEY and CDR2 SMNVEV (reference sequence). This CDR3 is built from 15 residues. The CDR3 region has the DNA TGTGCCAGCAGTTGGGTCCGCAGCTCGTACAATGAGCAGTTCTTC. The encoded protein is CASSWVRSSYNEQFF.

This clone has a single count. The chain uses TRBV6-4 and TRBJ2-1; 13 positions agree with TRBD2. The CDR3 is made up of 14 amino acids. CDR1 MRHNA and CDR2 SNTAGT come from the germline V gene. Trimming took 4 bases from V and 10 from J; bases not matched to a gene: 4. CDR3 amino acids: CASSGLAGGCEQFF. The DNA for the CDR3 is TGTGCCAGCAGTGGACTAGCGGGGGGATGCGAGCAGTTCTTC.

This chain uses TRBV19 with TRBJ2-1; TRBD1 matches 11 bases. Germline CDR1 LNHDA, CDR2 SQIVND (reference sequence). The trim removed 9 bases at V and 7 bases at J, leaving 5 bases unmatched. CDR3 length equals 13 residues. The CDR3 bases are TGTGCCAGCGCGGGACAGGGGGATAATGAGCAGTTCTTC. This translates into CASAGQGDNEQFF.

The chain couples TRBV6-5 to TRBJ2-1; 9 positions match TRBD2. J gave up 9 bases and V 0 bases, and 9 bases lay outside the gene matches. The germline V gene encodes CDR1 MNHEY and CDR2 SVGAGI. The CDR3 is 16 residues long. The CDR3: CASSYSGGRGGREQFF. The CDR3 bases are TGTGCCAGCAGTTACTCTGGCGGGAGGGGGGGGCGTGAGCAGTTCTTC.

This clone turned up a few times. This rearrangement joins TRBV18 to TRBJ1-2; TRBD1 is a possible D gene (6 bases). Germline V gene data show CDR1 as KGHSH and CDR2 as LQKENI. V was shortened by 6 bases and J by 2 bases, with 13 bases between the two germline ends. CDR3 length: 14 residues. CDR3 loop: CASSGDQGNYGYTF. The CDR3 region has the DNA TGTGCCAGCTCGGGGGATCAGGGGAACTATGGCTACACCTTC.

This chain uses TRBV24-1 with TRBJ2-2; D remains unclear. Per the germline V gene, CDR1 is KGHDR and CDR2 is SFDVKD. The CDR3 runs 11 residues. The V end was cut by 9 bases, the J end by 6 bases, with 7 bases between. The CDR3 bases are TGTGCCACCCGTGGGGCCGGGGAGCTGTTTTTT. Its protein product is CATRGAGELFF.

This chain connects TRBV18 to TRBJ1-4; tentative D call: TRBD1 (6 bases). Looked up from germline, CDR1 is KGHSH and CDR2 is LQKENI. The germline V and J ends were trimmed by 1 base and 5 bases, with 11 bases remaining between them. This CDR3 comprises 15 residues. The CDR3 sequence: CASSPRGHGNEKLFF. DNA for the CDR3: TGTGCCAGCTCACCACGGGGACACGGGAATGAAAAACTGTTTTTT.

CDR3 sequence: CASSLEVTSKNEQFF. The CDR3 region has the DNA TGCGCCAGCAGCTTGGAGGTGACAAGTAAAAATGAGCAGTTCTTC. The rearrangement uses TRBV5-1 and TRBJ2-1; D ambiguous. The CDR3 totals 15 residues. V was pared by 0 bases and J by 7 bases, with 14 bases between. Per the germline V gene, CDR1 is SGHRS and CDR2 is YFSETQ.

The V gene is TRBV28, the J gene TRBJ2-7; D tentatively reads TRBD1 or TRBD2 (5 bases each). The V and J ends lost 10 bases and 2 bases respectively, with 15 bases between them. The CDR3 has 13 amino acids. CDR1 is MDHEN and CDR2 is SYDVKM in the germline V gene. CDR3 sequence (DNA): TGTGCCATAAAGCCAGGGAGTCCCTACGAGCAGTACTTC. It is translated as CAIKPGSPYEQYF.

This clone was detected once. The genes are TRBV4-2 and TRBJ2-5; D uncertain. The V and J ends lost 3 bases and 0 bases respectively, with 5 bases between them. Germline CDR1 is LGHNA and CDR2 is YNFKEQ. CDR3 length: 13 residues. CDR3 sequence (DNA): TGTGCCAGCAGCCATACGGACCAAGAGACCCAGTACTTC. Its translation: CASSHTDQETQYF.

The V gene is TRBV25-1, the J gene TRBJ1-3, with TRBD1 matching over 7 bases. Per germline, CDR1 MGHDK and CDR2 SYGVNS. V was clipped by 3 bases and J by 11 bases; unmatched bases: 16. This CDR3 spans 16 amino acids. The CDR3, as DNA: TGTGCCAGCAGTGATATACAGGGGACCGTAGGAGGTCCCATATATTTT. Amino acid sequence: CASSDIQGTVGGPIYF. Based on the CDR3 plus reference TRBV25-1 and TRBJ1-3, the full variable domain is EADIYQTPRYLVIGTGKKITLECSQTMGHDKMYWYQQDPGMELHLIHYSYGVNSTEKGDLSSESTVSRIRTEHFPLTLESARPSHTSQYLCASSDIQGTVGGPIYFGEGSWLTVV.

This chain links TRBV7-9 with TRBJ1-3, with TRBD1 matching 7 bases. CDR1 is SEHNR and CDR2 is FQNEAQ in the germline V gene (reference sequence). The CDR3 consists of 14 residues. The V gene end was trimmed by 5 bases and the J gene end by 10 bases; junction bases not matched to a gene: 11. In nucleotides, the CDR3 is TGTGCCAGCAGCCCGGGGACAGCTTCTAAGACCATATATTTT. Translated: CASSPGTASKTIYF.

The CDR3 sequence is CAWSVETGGGQYF. For the CDR3, the DNA is TGTGCCTGGAGTGTAGAGACAGGGGGCGGGCAGTACTTC. The chain recombines TRBV30 with TRBJ2-7, with TRBD1 matching over 10 bases. J gave up 9 bases and V 0 bases, and 5 bases lay outside the gene matches. There are 13 residues in the CDR3. Germline CDR1 reads GTSNPN; CDR2 reads SVGIG (reference sequence).

The chain has TRBV7-9 and TRBJ1-2; D call uncertain. Germline V gives CDR1 SEHNR, CDR2 FQNEAQ (reference sequence). The CDR3 consists of 15 residues. Trimming stripped 0 bases from V and 13 bases from J, with 21 bases between. The CDR3 bases are TGTGCCAGCAGCTTAGCGCGGTCTGGGTCTACACTGCGCACCTTC. This encodes CASSLARSGSTLRTF. The whole variable domain, remainder taken from reference TRBV7-9 and TRBJ1-2, is DTGVSQNPRHKITKRGQNVTFRCDPISEHNRLYWYRQTLGQGPEFLTYFQNEAQLEKSRLLSDRFSAERPKGSFSTLEIQRTEQGDSAMYLCASSLARSGSTLRTFGSGTRLTVV.